This T cell receptor beta chain derives from a study of T cells in women clearing cervical HPV infection (dated by TCRdb to the late 2010s). Regarding the research as a whole: The cases were some 25 women with histologically confirmed HPV16-related CIN3 or worse, and 2 of these cases were invasive cancers. Blood from cases was collected at the visit where the lesion was first found, while blood from controls was collected once the infection could no longer be detected. The parent cohort enrolled roughly 9,600 women aged 18 or older in Guanacaste, Costa Rica, during about 1992 to 1995 and followed them for over six years. An exploratory proof-of-principle case-control study, nested within the Guanacaste HPV Natural History Study in Costa Rica, was conducted to compare TCR repertoires across cervical HPV16 outcomes. Median age was 34 years in cases versus just over 37 in controls, and baseline characteristics did not differ significantly. For cases, a median interval of nearly 150 days, with an interquartile range of roughly 80 to 200 days, was observed between lesion detection and blood sampling. Because only a few women had HLA typing data, the possibility that HLA type acted as a confounder could not be ruled out. Controls were 20 to 30 women whose single incident HPV16 infection cleared within 12 months without precancer or cancer developing. Cases and controls were matched on age within five years and on year of sample collection. Five blinded duplicates per group were added as quality controls, so that 60 or so samples were obtained: some 50 participants and 10 replicates.

Every participant had a single incident cervical HPV16 infection, and prevalent HPV16 infections were excluded. Cervical HPV DNA was detected by MY09/MY11 PCR and genotyped by dot-blot hybridization. Around 15 mL of heparinized blood was centrifuged, after which the buffy coat was aliquoted, frozen at -30 degrees C, and then stored at -80 degrees C. QIAGEN kits were used to extract genomic DNA from buffy coat specimens. Comment on this clone: Its antigen specificity is not known. The DNA ends 3 residues before the CDR3 does, and the rest of the CDR3 is filled in from the germline J gene.

Using the immunoSEQ assay, multiplex PCR amplified TCR beta CDR3 regions from an average of about 1,300 ng of genomic DNA per sample. The assay corrected primer bias using a complete synthetic TCR repertoire to establish an amplification baseline. The amplicons were sequenced on the Illumina platform. The paper's processing steps were these. Sequence errors were corrected by clustering with frequency ratios and a modified nearest-neighbor algorithm, and the sequences were then analyzed in the immunoSEQ Analyzer using IMGT gene definitions. At each rarefaction depth, TCR richness and evenness were averaged across 20 rarefaction repeats, and samples with fewer sequences than that depth were excluded. Wilcoxon rank sum tests with FDR correction were used to compare relative abundances of V, D and J genes between the groups. For the blinded duplicates, the intraclass correlation was 95% to 97% for TCR richness and averaged 76.4% across 66 gene segments. TCRdb's version of the immuneACCESS table is confined to in-frame rearrangements and falls short of the full clone set. An unresolved V gene accounts for under half of the shortfall where checked; the remainder is of unknown origin. V and J calls and clone size are those listed in that table; D and trimming were worked out from the DNA. The table for this sample lists around 13,000 clones. The biggest ten clones account for about a fifth of the sample.

Its CDR3 holds 15 amino acids, cysteine through phenylalanine. Of the CDR3's DNA, 36 bases were read; they are in frame from base 1. As encoded in the germline V gene (reference sequence), CDR1 is GTSNPN while CDR2 is SVGIG. The investigation overall reported the following: CIN3+ cases had significantly higher TCR repertoire richness than controls across sequencing depths, but evenness did not differ between the groups. By combining richness with V gene abundances, random forest classifiers separated cases from controls with an estimated AUC of around 0.85. The cross-sectional design could not show whether associations preceded infection or resulted from it; effector/memory subsets and HPV-specific T cells were not isolated. T-cell numbers per sample were unknown, so richness differences could reflect varying T-cell content rather than repertoire biology. Lower TRBV6-7 relative abundance was observed in cases than in controls (around 0.1% versus 0.15%; Bonferroni P = 0.0008).

The chain is made from TRBV30 and TRBJ1-4, with 9 bases in between that match TRBD1. This TCR derives from a woman between 18 and 70 years old with a cervical HPV16 infection that either progressed to CIN3+ or cleared (not recorded which). Sample: blood buffy coat. The CDR3 bases that were read are TGTGCCTGGGCGGAGAGGGACAGGGTGCTTTCACCA. It codes for CAWAERDRVLSP. The entire CDR3 protein is CAWAERDRVLSPLFF.